This T cell receptor (beta chain) was sequenced in a study of blood T cell repertoires in COVID-19 (dated by TCRdb to 2020 to 2022). Context from the whole study: Collaborator samples came from the United States, Italy and Spain and covered acute and convalescent phases of COVID-19. The prospective study material was composed of cDNA or gDNA derived from T cells, B-cell-depleted T cells, or PBMCs. Deeply sampled blood TCRbeta repertoires from subjects exposed to, actively infected with, or recovered from COVID-19 were included in the dataset. A freely available public database, intended as a resource for researchers studying the immune response to SARS-CoV-2, is where the repertoires were released. The samples were drawn from two sources: the first 160 participants of the ongoing ImmuneRACE study, and fewer than 1,500 subjects contributed by 6 global collaborators. Sample metadata almost always included a de-identified subject ID, COVID-19 status, age in years and sex. HLA class I and class II types, where available, came from metadata supplied by the sample provider rather than from assay-based typing.

TCRbeta CDR3 regions were amplified from genomic DNA by means of the immunoSEQ Assay, a bias-controlled multiplex PCR. Per the original workflow: Within the assay, amplification of reference gene primers was used to estimate how many nucleated cells each sample contained. Sequence reads were collapsed and filtered to measure the absolute abundance of every unique TCRbeta CDR3 rearrangement. For each sample, productive Simpson clonality was calculated by taking the square root of Simpson's diversity index across productive rearrangements. TCRdb took over this immuneACCESS table, retaining in-frame rearrangements with V and J assigned. Such tables are incomplete; in checked studies, under half of the missing clones stem from an unresolved V gene, and the remainder is unexplained. V and J calls and clone size are those listed in that table; D and trimming were worked out from the DNA. For this sample the table gives hundreds of thousands of clones, of which over 75% were detected only once. Roughly 1.1% of the sample is taken by the ten largest.

As for this clone: Its antigen specificity is not known. Base qualities are not provided; no much larger clone lies one nucleotide away.

Participants in the prospective study were aged about 18 to 95 years, lived in some 24 United States geographic areas, and enrolled through a virtual design. Cohort assignment in the prospective study relied on participant-reported clinical history from a screening survey and a study questionnaire. For ImmuneRACE Cohort 3, a participant was defined as recovered based on two consecutive negative NP/OP PCR tests, clearance by a healthcare professional, or resolution of symptoms. Mobile phlebotomists in the prospective study collected whole blood, serum and a nasopharyngeal or oropharyngeal swab from every participant. Participants in the prospective study had the option to provide additional blood draws and questionnaires over a roughly two-month period. Blood samples from the prospective study were shipped frozen or at room temperature prior to DNA extraction. The CDR3 measures 15 amino acids from cysteine to phenylalanine. The read is trimmed to its CDR3 DNA, 45 bases read in frame from base 1. Trimming takes 5 bases from V and 3 bases from J, and the germline ends sit 17 bases apart. CDR1 and CDR2 (MDHEN, SYDVKM) derive from the germline V gene.

General study outcomes and caveats: Clinical and demographic metadata were provided uncurated, with the amount varying by source and participant.

The chain is assembled from TRBV28 and TRBJ2-7, with a weak D call of TRBD2 (5 bases match). Specimen: PBMCs or T cells enriched from blood (not recorded which). The origin of this receptor is a man aged 25-45 years who had recovered from COVID-19. The CDR3 loop reads CASSGVGSGFYEQYF. The base sequence is TGTGCCAGCAGTGGTGTGGGGTCGGGGTTCTACGAGCAGTACTTC. The CDR3, completed at both ends by the reference TRBV28 and TRBJ2-7 genes, gives the full variable domain DVKVTQSSRYLVKRTGEKVFLECVQDMDHENMFWYRQDPGLGLRLIYFSYDVKMKEKGDIPEGYSVSREKKERFSLILESASTNQTSMYLCASSGVGSGFYEQYFGPGTRLTVT.